This T cell receptor (beta chain) was sequenced for a study of blood T cell repertoires in COVID-19. For the study at large: Sources were T cells, B-cell-depleted T cells, or PBMCs; the material itself was cDNA or gDNA.

Original processing notes: It was from reference gene primer amplification that nucleated cell counts were estimated. The assay was immunoSEQ multiplex PCR, and TCRdb's table has in-frame clones only and misses some. V, J and clone size are those of that table, while D and trimming were read from the DNA. The data contain about 370,000 clones, 75% to 90% of them singletons. Assignment of participants to cohorts was predicated upon participant-reported clinical history. The TCR sequence derives from a man aged 18-30 years who had recovered from COVID-19. Material for sequencing was PBMCs or T cells enriched from blood (not recorded which).

The CDR3 DNA is TGCGCCAGCAGCCTAAGACAGGGGGGCGAGCAGTACTTC. This encodes CASSLRQGGEQYF. This rearrangement joins TRBV4-1 to TRBJ2-7; 9 nucleotides agree with TRBD1. The CDR3 extends over 13 amino acids. Germline V gives CDR1 MGHRA, CDR2 YSYEKL. V shed 4 bases, J shed 6 bases, and the junction held 4 bases outside the gene matches.